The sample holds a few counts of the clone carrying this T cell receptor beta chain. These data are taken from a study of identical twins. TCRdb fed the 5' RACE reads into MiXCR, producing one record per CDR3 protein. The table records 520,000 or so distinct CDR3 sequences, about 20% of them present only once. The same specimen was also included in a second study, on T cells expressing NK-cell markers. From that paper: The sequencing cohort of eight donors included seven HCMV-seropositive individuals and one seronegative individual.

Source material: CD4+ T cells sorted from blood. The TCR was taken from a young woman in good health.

The CDR3 region has the DNA TGTGCCACCAGCAGAGGCGGGGAGATCTACGAGCAGTACTTC. Protein sequence: CATSRGGEIYEQYF. The V gene is TRBV15, the J gene TRBJ2-7; D might be TRBD2 (6 bases). Trimming left V 1 base short and J 3 bases short, with 10 bases between. The CDR3 has 14 amino acids. Germline values: CDR1 LNHNV, CDR2 YYDKDF (reference sequence). The variable domain in full, with the rest retrieved from reference TRBV15 and TRBJ2-7, is DAMVIQNPRYQVTQFGKPVTLSCSQTLNHNVMYWYQQKSSQAPKLLFHYYDKDFNNEADTPDNFQSRRPNTSFCFLDIRSPGLGDTAMYLCATSRGGEIYEQYFGPGTRLTVT.